The 10 T cell receptor beta chains listed next were all sequenced from one sample in a study of vaccination and CD4 T cells after COVID-19. Their antigens are not known. Scientists ran DNA taken from cultured CD4+ T cells through the Oncomine TCR Beta short-read assay for sequencing. TCRdb passed the PCR reads through MiXCR, listing each CDR3 protein once. The sample lists about 22,000 distinct CDR3 sequences, less than 80% seen once, with under 30% in the top ten. Treatment reported: approximately nine-day PBMC culture with coronavirus spike peptide pools or control peptides (ViraFEST assay). The source was CD4+ T cells from blood, cultured in vitro, collected before SARS-CoV-2 vaccination. The receptors come from a human donor who received a COVID-19 vaccine.

The genes are TRBV20-1 and TRBJ2-3; 8 positions agree with TRBD1. CDR3 length: 14 amino acids. Germline lookup yields CDR1 DFQATT and CDR2 SNEGSKA (reference sequence). J was trimmed by 6 bases and V by 6 bases; bases with no gene match: 11. The CDR3 loop reads CSAPTTGAGDTQYF. CDR3 coding DNA: TGCAGTGCCCCCACGACAGGGGCGGGGGATACGCAGTATTTT.

The CDR3 here is CASSSTSGLTDTQYF. The CDR3 bases are TGCGCCAGCAGTTCGACTAGCGGGCTCACAGATACGCAGTATTTT. This chain joins TRBV10-1 and TRBJ2-3, with 10 bases aligning to TRBD2. The CDR3 spans 15 residues. From germline, CDR1 is WNHNN and CDR2 SYGVQD (reference sequence). The ends lost 5 bases at V and 2 bases at J; junction bases unmatched: 4.

The chain employs TRBV6-2 or TRBV6-3 and TRBJ1-5, with D maybe TRBD1 (5 bases). V lost 6 bases and J 1 base, leaving 13 bases between the germline ends. CDR3 length: 15 residues. Germline V lookup: CDR1 MNHEY, CDR2 SVGEGT. The CDR3 spells CASRSRESSNQPQHF. The CDR3 bases are TGTGCCAGCAGATCCAGGGAGAGCAGCAATCAGCCCCAGCATTTT.

This chain joins TRBV7-2 and TRBJ2-3, with TRBD2 matching 10 bases. J lost 4 bases, V lost 1 base, and 5 bases had no gene match. CDR1 SGHTA and CDR2 FQGNSA come from the germline V gene. There are 16 residues in the CDR3. The CDR3 here is CASSLVSSGGPDTQYF. Here the CDR3 DNA reads TGTGCCAGCAGCTTAGTGTCTAGCGGGGGTCCAGATACGCAGTATTTT.

This clonotype appeared once. This chain joins TRBV12-5 and TRBJ1-6, with 8 bases matching TRBD1. Germline V gene data show CDR1 as LGHNT and CDR2 as FRNRAP. There are 16 residues in the CDR3. After removal of 1 base from V and 4 bases from J, the junction contained 3 bases not matched to a gene. The CDR3 reads CASGLARQGYNSPLHF. The CDR3 nucleotides read TGTGCTAGTGGTTTGGCCCGACAGGGGTATAATTCACCCCTCCACTTT.

The chain couples TRBV11-2 to TRBJ1-2; D perhaps matches TRBD1 (6 bases). CDR3 length equals 18 residues. V was pared by 2 bases and J by 1 base, with 20 bases between. Germline V gene lookup returns CDR1 SGHAT and CDR2 FQNNGV. The CDR3 DNA sequence: TGTGCCAGCAGCTTACCCTGGGTGGAGGGGGGTGATAACTATGGCTACACCTTC. Translation gives CASSLPWVEGGDNYGYTF.

The chain carries TRBV12-1 and TRBJ1-5. TRBV12-1 is marked as a pseudogene. The CDR3 spans 14 residues. CDR3 nucleotide sequence: TGTGCCAGCAGCTTTGGAGCATGCAATCAGCCCCAGCATTTT. This gives the protein CASSFGACNQPQHF.

The chain combines TRBV7-9 with TRBJ2-3, with D unclear. Trimming stripped 4 bases from V and 0 bases from J, with 11 bases between. The germline gives CDR1 SEHNR, CDR2 FQNEAQ (reference sequence). The CDR3 extends over 15 amino acids. In DNA, the CDR3 is TGTGCCAGCAGCTACTCAAACCCTAGCACAGATACGCAGTATTTT. Translation gives CASSYSNPSTDTQYF. Based on the CDR3 plus reference TRBV7-9 and TRBJ2-3, the full variable domain is DTGVSQNPRHKITKRGQNVTFRCDPISEHNRLYWYRQTLGQGPEFLTYFQNEAQLEKSRLLSDRFSAERPKGSFSTLEIQRTEQGDSAMYLCASSYSNPSTDTQYFGPGTRLTVL.

J is TRBJ2-5 and V is TRBV24-1; no clear D gene. Trimming stripped 4 bases from V and 4 bases from J, with 9 bases between. CDR1 KGHDR and CDR2 SFDVKD come from the germline V gene. This CDR3 is built from 13 residues. Written as DNA, the CDR3 is TGTGCCACCAGTGACTCAGCAATAGAGACCCAGTACTTC. This codes for CATSDSAIETQYF.

V is TRBV7-9 and J is TRBJ1-2; D unresolved. This CDR3 is 13 amino acids long. Trimming left V 3 bases short and J 5 bases short, with 10 bases between. Germline loops: CDR1 SEHNR, CDR2 FQNEAQ (reference sequence). The DNA for the CDR3 is TGTGCCAGCAGCTTTGCTCGTTGGTATGGCTACACCTTC. Translating gives CASSFARWYGYTF.